These T cell receptor beta chains were read from a single sample in a study of T cells in Graves' hyperthyroidism and ophthalmopathy. TCRdb used MiXCR to reprocess the multiplex PCR reads, holding one entry per CDR3 protein. Found here are around 350,000 distinct CDR3 sequences, approximately 14% of them singletons; the top ten hold roughly a fifth. Sequencing was done on a sample of blood. The receptors come from a woman in her sixties with Graves' ophthalmopathy. CDR3s include the opening cysteine and the closing phenylalanine or tryptophan. Each record gives: J gene, V gene, D gene, clone size, CDR3 DNA, CDR3 protein. D genes are given only for firm matches. Clone size is not always given. Where it is, it says once, few, many or a class for expanded clones.

j_gene: TRBJ2-1; v_gene: TRBV10-3; d_gene: TRBD1; abundance: many; CDR3nt: TGTGCCATCAAGCCCCCAGGGGGATCCTACAATGAGCAGTTCTTC; CDR3aa: CAIKPPGGSYNEQFF
j_gene: TRBJ2-2; v_gene: TRBV15; d_gene: .; abundance: .; CDR3nt: TGTGCCACCAGCAGGGGGGGCCAGGGGCTCGAGGAGCTGTTTTTT; CDR3aa: CATSRGGQGLEELFF
j_gene: TRBJ2-1; v_gene: TRBV9; d_gene: TRBD2; abundance: few; CDR3nt: TGTGCCAGCAGCGTCCAGCGGGACTCCTACAATGAGCAGTTCTTC; CDR3aa: CASSVQRDSYNEQFF
j_gene: TRBJ2-2; v_gene: TRBV24-1; d_gene: .; abundance: many; CDR3nt: .; CDR3aa: CALTPRQGLPGSCFF
j_gene: TRBJ2-3; v_gene: TRBV30; d_gene: .; abundance: many; CDR3nt: TGTGCCTGGAGAAGGGCTGGGGGATTCACAGATACGCAGTATTTT; CDR3aa: CAWRRAGGFTDTQYF
j_gene: TRBJ2-1; v_gene: TRBV14; d_gene: TRBD1; abundance: few; CDR3nt: TGTGCCAGCAGCTCGGGACAGGGACGGTACAATGAGCAGTTCTTC; CDR3aa: CASSSGQGRYNEQFF
j_gene: TRBJ2-5; v_gene: TRBV5-8; d_gene: TRBD2; abundance: .; CDR3nt: TGTGCCAGCACCGCCGGGACTAGCTCATTACCTCAAGAGACCCAGTACTTC; CDR3aa: CASTAGTSSLPQETQYF
j_gene: TRBJ1-2; v_gene: TRBV12-3/TRBV12-4; d_gene: .; abundance: few; CDR3nt: TGTGCCAGCAGTTTAGGTAAAGGGAGCAACTATGGCTACACCTTC; CDR3aa: CASSLGKGSNYGYTF
j_gene: TRBJ2-5; v_gene: TRBV28; d_gene: .; abundance: many; CDR3nt: TGTGCCAGCAGTTTAGGGGGCGCGGAGACCCAGTACTTC; CDR3aa: CASSLGGAETQYF
j_gene: TRBJ2-1; v_gene: TRBV12-5; d_gene: TRBD2; abundance: many; CDR3nt: TGTGCTAGTGGTTTGGTCGGACTAGCGGACTACAATGAGCAGTTCTTC; CDR3aa: CASGLVGLADYNEQFF
j_gene: TRBJ1-4; v_gene: TRBV5-8; d_gene: .; abundance: .; CDR3nt: TGTGCCAGCAGCTGGAGACGGATTAATGAAAAACTGTTTTTT; CDR3aa: CASSWRRINEKLFF
j_gene: TRBJ2-1; v_gene: TRBV28; d_gene: .; abundance: few; CDR3nt: TGTGCCAGCAGTACGAGGACTAATATCTACAATGAGCAGTTCTTC; CDR3aa: CASSTRTNIYNEQFF
j_gene: TRBJ2-1; v_gene: TRBV15; d_gene: TRBD2; abundance: .; CDR3nt: TGTGCCACCGGCACCCTAGCGGGAGAACGGAATGAGCAGTTCTTC; CDR3aa: CATGTLAGERNEQFF
j_gene: TRBJ2-5; v_gene: TRBV29-1; d_gene: .; abundance: few; CDR3nt: TGCAGCGTTGAAGAGCCCAGAGAGACCCAGTACTTC; CDR3aa: CSVEEPRETQYF
j_gene: TRBJ1-4; v_gene: TRBV30; d_gene: TRBD1; abundance: many; CDR3nt: TGTGCCTGGAGTCAAGGACAGGGTCAGGAAAAACTGTTTTTT; CDR3aa: CAWSQGQGQEKLFF
j_gene: TRBJ2-5; v_gene: TRBV2; d_gene: TRBD2; abundance: many; CDR3nt: TGTGCCAGCAGGAGGGGACTAGCGGGGCCTGGGGAGACCCAGTACTTC; CDR3aa: CASRRGLAGPGETQYF
j_gene: TRBJ1-1; v_gene: TRBV5-1; d_gene: .; abundance: many; CDR3nt: TGCGCCAGCAGCTTGATATTGGGGAACACTGAAGCTTTCTTT; CDR3aa: CASSLILGNTEAFF
j_gene: TRBJ1-2; v_gene: TRBV12-3/TRBV12-4; d_gene: .; abundance: few; CDR3nt: TGTGCCAGCACCGAACTCCGGGCTGGGCGACTCTATGGCTACACCTTC; CDR3aa: CASTELRAGRLYGYTF
j_gene: TRBJ2-5; v_gene: TRBV2; d_gene: .; abundance: .; CDR3nt: TGTGCCAGCAGTCCAGAGAGTTACCTACAAGAGACCCAGTACTTC; CDR3aa: CASSPESYLQETQYF
j_gene: TRBJ2-1; v_gene: TRBV20-1; d_gene: .; abundance: many; CDR3nt: TGCAGTGCTAGAGACATATACAATGAGCAGTTCTTC; CDR3aa: CSARDIYNEQFF
j_gene: TRBJ2-2; v_gene: TRBV2; d_gene: TRBD2; abundance: few; CDR3nt: TGTGCCAGCAGTACGACTAGCGGATTGAACACCGGGGAGCTGTTTTTT; CDR3aa: CASSTTSGLNTGELFF
j_gene: TRBJ2-7; v_gene: TRBV9; d_gene: TRBD2; abundance: .; CDR3nt: TGTGCCAGCAGCGTCGGAACTAGCGCCCTCTCCTACGAGCAGTACTTC; CDR3aa: CASSVGTSALSYEQYF
j_gene: TRBJ1-1; v_gene: TRBV3-1; d_gene: TRBD1; abundance: many; CDR3nt: TGTGCCAGCAGCCGTCGGACAGGTCCCTTTCAAGCTTTCTTT; CDR3aa: CASSRRTGPFQAFF
j_gene: TRBJ2-7; v_gene: TRBV7-2; d_gene: .; abundance: many; CDR3nt: TGTGCCAGCAGCTTAGCGAGGGACCCCAACTACGAGCAGTACTTC; CDR3aa: CASSLARDPNYEQYF
j_gene: TRBJ2-2; v_gene: TRBV29-1; d_gene: .; abundance: few; CDR3nt: TGCAGCGTCTGGACTGCTAGAATGAAACCCGGGGAGCTGTTTTTT; CDR3aa: CSVWTARMKPGELFF
j_gene: TRBJ2-7; v_gene: TRBV6-1; d_gene: .; abundance: .; CDR3nt: TGTGCCACCACAGGGATCTCCTACGAGCAGTACTTC; CDR3aa: CATTGISYEQYF
j_gene: TRBJ2-1; v_gene: TRBV11-3; d_gene: .; abundance: few; CDR3nt: TGTGCCAGCAGCTTAGAAGGGGCCATAGACAATGAGCAGTTCTTC; CDR3aa: CASSLEGAIDNEQFF
j_gene: TRBJ2-2; v_gene: TRBV7-3; d_gene: .; abundance: many; CDR3nt: TGTGCCAGCAGCTTAATCCCCGGGCCCGACACCGGGGAGCTGTTTTTT; CDR3aa: CASSLIPGPDTGELFF
j_gene: TRBJ2-1; v_gene: TRBV6-1; d_gene: .; abundance: many; CDR3nt: TGTGCCAGCAGTGAAATCCGGGTGAGCTCCTACAATGAGCAGTTCTTC; CDR3aa: CASSEIRVSSYNEQFF
j_gene: TRBJ2-5; v_gene: TRBV18; d_gene: .; abundance: many; CDR3nt: TGTGCCAGCTCCCCCCAGGGGACTGAAGAGACCCAGTACTTC; CDR3aa: CASSPQGTEETQYF
j_gene: TRBJ2-1; v_gene: TRBV29-1; d_gene: .; abundance: .; CDR3nt: TGCAGCGTTGAAAGGAGCGTTATAAGCTCCTACAATGAGCAGTTCTTC; CDR3aa: CSVERSVISSYNEQFF
j_gene: TRBJ2-5; v_gene: TRBV3-1; d_gene: .; abundance: many; CDR3nt: TGTGCCAGCAGCCCGGGACAACCATCGAAGGATCCGTACTTC; CDR3aa: CASSPGQPSKDPYF
j_gene: TRBJ1-1; v_gene: TRBV10-3; d_gene: TRBD1; abundance: few; CDR3nt: TGTGCCACTGTGGGCGGGACAGGGGGCCGGGACACTGAAGCTTTCTTT; CDR3aa: CATVGGTGGRDTEAFF
j_gene: TRBJ1-1; v_gene: TRBV6-4; d_gene: .; abundance: few; CDR3nt: TGTGCCAGCAGTGAAATAGCTTTCTTT; CDR3aa: CASSEIAFF
j_gene: TRBJ2-7; v_gene: TRBV6-2/TRBV6-3; d_gene: TRBD1; abundance: many; CDR3nt: TGTGCCAGCAGTTACTTTGGGACAGGAAACGAGCAGTACTTC; CDR3aa: CASSYFGTGNEQYF
j_gene: TRBJ2-7; v_gene: TRBV11-2; d_gene: .; abundance: few; CDR3nt: TGTGCCAGCAGCTTATGGGCTAGCGAGTCCTACGAGCAGTACTTC; CDR3aa: CASSLWASESYEQYF
j_gene: TRBJ2-7; v_gene: TRBV2; d_gene: .; abundance: many; CDR3nt: TGTGCCAGCAGAGCGTCCAGGGACTCACACCCCTACGAGCAGTACTTC; CDR3aa: CASRASRDSHPYEQYF
j_gene: TRBJ2-3; v_gene: TRBV11-2; d_gene: TRBD2; abundance: many; CDR3nt: TGTGCCAGCAGCTTCGGGGGAGGGCCAAGGGATACGCAGTATTTT; CDR3aa: CASSFGGGPRDTQYF
j_gene: TRBJ2-1; v_gene: TRBV9; d_gene: .; abundance: many; CDR3nt: TGTGCCAGCAGCGTAGTACATGGACTGGAGCAGTTCTTC; CDR3aa: CASSVVHGLEQFF
j_gene: TRBJ2-5; v_gene: TRBV5-1; d_gene: .; abundance: few; CDR3nt: TGCGCCAGCAGCTCAAGCGGTCACTTTCAAGAGACCCAGTACTTC; CDR3aa: CASSSSGHFQETQYF
j_gene: TRBJ2-5; v_gene: TRBV29-1; d_gene: .; abundance: few; CDR3nt: TGCAGCGTTGAAAATGGGGGGGCGTCCCAGTACTTC; CDR3aa: CSVENGGASQYF
j_gene: TRBJ2-5; v_gene: TRBV20-1; d_gene: .; abundance: .; CDR3nt: TGCAGTCAGATGACTTTCCAAGAGACCCAGTACTTC; CDR3aa: CSQMTFQETQYF
j_gene: TRBJ1-6; v_gene: TRBV5-1; d_gene: TRBD1; abundance: .; CDR3nt: TGCGCCAGCAGCTTGGATGAGGGACAGGGTCCGTGGAATTCACCCCTCCACTTT; CDR3aa: CASSLDEGQGPWNSPLHF
j_gene: TRBJ1-1; v_gene: TRBV18; d_gene: .; abundance: many; CDR3nt: TGTGCCAGCTCACCAGCGGGGACTGAAGCTTTCTTT; CDR3aa: CASSPAGTEAFF
j_gene: TRBJ2-7; v_gene: TRBV7-3; d_gene: TRBD1; abundance: .; CDR3nt: TGTGCCAGCAGCCAATCCGGGACAGGTCCCTACGAGCAGTACTTC; CDR3aa: CASSQSGTGPYEQYF
j_gene: TRBJ2-3; v_gene: TRBV29-1; d_gene: TRBD2; abundance: few; CDR3nt: TGCAGCGTTGATGTAGCGGGGTATAGCACAGATACGCAGTATTTT; CDR3aa: CSVDVAGYSTDTQYF